This TCR beta chain was sequenced during a study of blood T cell repertoires in COVID-19. Study as a whole: The United States, Italy and Spain provided the acute and convalescent COVID-19 samples. The cDNA or gDNA used as material had been derived from T cells, B-cell-depleted T cells, or PBMCs.

A note on this clone: This same CDR3 is encoded by further DNA sequences in the sample.

Per the authors' pipeline: Reference gene primer amplification yielded estimated nucleated cell counts. Profiling relied on immunoSEQ multiplex PCR, and the TCRdb table lists in-frame clones only, not all of them. V, J and clone size are those of that table, while D and trimming were read from the DNA. This table holds 250,000 to 350,000 clones, about nine tenths found once. In germline, CDR1 is GTSNPN, CDR2 SVGIG (reference sequence). The CDR3 covers 13 residues. V lost 1 base and J lost 0, with 7 bases in between. Sequencing was carried out using peripheral blood. The chain is built from TRBV30 and TRBJ2-7, with D possibly being TRBD2 (5 bases). The sequence derives from a woman aged 45 to 65 with COVID-19, enrolled during active disease. CDR3 loop: CAWSGGLSYEQYF. CDR3 nucleotide sequence: TGTGCCTGGAGTGGCGGACTCTCCTACGAGCAGTACTTC.